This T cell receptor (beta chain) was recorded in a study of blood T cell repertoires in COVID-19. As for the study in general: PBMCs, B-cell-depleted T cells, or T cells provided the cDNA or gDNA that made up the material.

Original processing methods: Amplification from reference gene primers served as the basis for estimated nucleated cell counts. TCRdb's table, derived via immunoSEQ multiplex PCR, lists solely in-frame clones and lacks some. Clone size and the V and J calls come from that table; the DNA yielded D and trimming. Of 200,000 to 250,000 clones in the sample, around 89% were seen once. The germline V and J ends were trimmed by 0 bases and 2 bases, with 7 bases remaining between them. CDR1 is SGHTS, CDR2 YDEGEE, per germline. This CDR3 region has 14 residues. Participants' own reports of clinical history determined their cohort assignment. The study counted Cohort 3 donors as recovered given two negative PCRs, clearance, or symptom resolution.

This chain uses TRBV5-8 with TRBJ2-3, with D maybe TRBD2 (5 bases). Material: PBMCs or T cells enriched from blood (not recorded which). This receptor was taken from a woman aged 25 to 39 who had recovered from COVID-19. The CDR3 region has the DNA TGTGCCAGCAGCTTGGCCGGGGACACAGATACGCAGTATTTT. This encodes CASSLAGDTDTQYF.